This T cell receptor (beta chain) derives from a study of shared clonotypes between healthy human individuals. This clone was found once. At the DNA level, this CDR3 is encoded by other sequences in the same sample as well. Profiled with immunoSEQ multiplex PCR; TCRdb holds only in-frame clones, not every one. The table shows a few million clones, with approximately 94% occurring only once. Germline V gene data show CDR1 as SGHRS and CDR2 as YFSETQ. This CDR3 spans 15 amino acids. V was pared by 4 bases and J by 0 bases, with 11 bases between. The receptor was derived from a man younger than 35 in good health. J is TRBJ1-5 and V is TRBV5-1, with D possibly matching TRBD1 (6 bases). Sequencing was carried out using naive CD4+ T cells sorted from blood. Subset described: CD45RA+ positively selected. The CDR3 nucleotides read TGCGCCAGCAGCCTGCAGGGGTATAGCAATCAGCCCCAGCATTTT. It translates to CASSLQGYSNQPQHF. The whole variable domain, remainder taken from reference TRBV5-1 and TRBJ1-5, is KAGVTQTPRYLIKTRGQQVTLSCSPISGHRSVSWYQQTPGQGLQFLFEYFSETQRNKGNFPGRFSGRQFSNSRSEMNVSTLELGDSALYLCASSLQGYSNQPQHFGDGTRLSIL.